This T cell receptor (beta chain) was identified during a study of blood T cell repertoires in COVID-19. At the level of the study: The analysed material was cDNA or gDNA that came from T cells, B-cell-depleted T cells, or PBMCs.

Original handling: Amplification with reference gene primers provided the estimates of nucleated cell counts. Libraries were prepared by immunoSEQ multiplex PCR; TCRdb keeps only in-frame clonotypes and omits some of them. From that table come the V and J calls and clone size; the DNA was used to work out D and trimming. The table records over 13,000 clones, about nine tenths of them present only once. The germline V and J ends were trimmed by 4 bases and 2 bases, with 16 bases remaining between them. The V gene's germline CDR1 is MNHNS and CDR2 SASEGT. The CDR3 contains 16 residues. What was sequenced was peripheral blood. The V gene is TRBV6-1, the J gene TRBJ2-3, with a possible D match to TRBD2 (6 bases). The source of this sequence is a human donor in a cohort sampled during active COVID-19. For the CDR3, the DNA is TGTGCCAGCAGTGCTAGGGTCGGGGGTTTCACAGATACGCAGTATTTT. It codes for CASSARVGGFTDTQYF.